This TCR beta chain was found in a study of blood T cell repertoires in COVID-19 (TCRdb year 2020). A note on the overall study: The collaborator samples originated in the United States, Italy and Spain and spanned the acute and convalescent phases of COVID-19. The material from the prospective study consisted of cDNA or gDNA derived from T cells, B-cell-depleted T cells, or PBMCs. The sample metadata nearly always contained a de-identified subject ID, COVID-19 status, age in years and sex. Where available, HLA class I and class II types were taken from metadata supplied by the sample provider and were not determined by assay-based typing. The repertoires were released in a freely available public database intended as a resource for research on the immune response to SARS-CoV-2. Subjects who had been exposed to COVID-19, were actively infected with it, or had recovered from it provided the deeply sampled blood TCRbeta repertoires that made up the dataset. Samples were obtained from the ongoing ImmuneRACE study (first 160 participants) and from 1,254 subjects provided by 6 global collaborators. General conclusions and limits of the study: How much clinical and demographic metadata was included differed by source and by participant, and the metadata was provided uncurated.

Comments on this clone: Its antigen is unknown. No much larger clonotype is one base removed from it; base qualities were not supplied.

Looking up the germline V gene (reference sequence) yields CDR1 PRHDT and CDR2 FYEKMQ. The junction carries 8 bases between V and J, which are trimmed by 4 bases and 1 base respectively. The CDR3 measures 13 amino acids from cysteine to phenylalanine. The DNA shown is the 39-base CDR3, in frame from base 1. Each collaborating institution followed its own protocols to collect whole blood in K2EDTA tubes. For TCRbeta analysis, collaborators shipped samples in one of three forms: frozen whole blood, isolated PBMCs, or DNA extracted from either of those sample types. The immunoSEQ Assay, a bias-controlled multiplex PCR, was used to amplify TCRbeta CDR3 regions from genomic DNA. The authors' pipeline ran thus. Within the assay, amplification of reference gene primers was used to estimate how many nucleated cells each sample contained. Sequence reads were collapsed and filtered to measure the absolute abundance of every unique TCRbeta CDR3 rearrangement. For each sample, productive Simpson clonality was calculated as the square root of Simpson's diversity index over productive rearrangements. This is the immuneACCESS table as TCRdb keeps it, with only in-frame sequences that have V and J called. A part of the clones is gone; compared with another copy, unresolved V genes explain less than half, and the rest is unexplained. The D gene and trimming were derived from the DNA, and the V and J assignments and clone size from that table. This sample holds about 220,000 clones; about 80% were observed only once. The top ten clonotypes cover 2% to 2.5% of the sample.

The clonotype originates from a woman in her sixties with acute or convalescent COVID-19. The sequencing sample was made of peripheral blood. The chain is made from TRBV13 and TRBJ2-7; a tentative D match to TRBD1 spans 5 bases. The CDR3 here reads CASSSSGSYEQYF. The DNA is TGTGCCAGCAGCTCCTCAGGGTCCTACGAGCAGTACTTC.